What follows are 17 T cell receptor beta chains derived from one specimen sequenced in a study of OX40 agonist ivuxolimab in advanced cancers. Only in-frame clones appear in the TCRdb table, and some are missing; sequencing was by immunoSEQ multiplex PCR. The table has about 37,000 clones, 85% seen once. Sequencing was performed on CD4+ or CD8+ T cells sorted from blood, taken in a trial of the OX40 agonist ivuxolimab. The receptors derive from an adult with an advanced solid tumor such as melanoma, head and neck, liver or kidney cancer.

This chain uses TRBV15 with TRBJ1-5, with 8 bases fitting TRBD1. CDR3 length: 15 residues. V gave up 0 bases and J gave up 6 bases; unmatched junction bases: 4. Looked up from germline, CDR1 is LNHNV and CDR2 is YYDKDF (reference sequence). In DNA form, the CDR3 reads TGTGCCACCAGCAGAGATCGGACAGGGAGTCAGCCCCAGCATTTT. Protein sequence: CATSRDRTGSQPQHF. Supplemented by reference TRBV15 and TRBJ1-5, the full variable domain reads DAMVIQNPRYQVTQFGKPVTLSCSQTLNHNVMYWYQQKSSQAPKLLFHYYDKDFNNEADTPDNFQSRRPNTSFCFLDIRSPGLGDTAMYLCATSRDRTGSQPQHFGDGTRLSIL.

CDR3 residues: CATASGTSGTNSPPHEQFF. CDR3 nucleotide sequence: TGTGCCACAGCCTCCGGGACTAGCGGGACTAACTCGCCCCCCCATGAGCAGTTCTTC. This rearrangement joins TRBV19 to TRBJ2-1; 13 bases are shared with TRBD2. This CDR3 region has 19 residues. Trimming removed 10 bases from V and 8 bases from J; junction bases left unmatched: 23. Germline V gene sequence: CDR1 LNHDA, CDR2 SQIVND (reference sequence).

The chain is built from TRBV23-1 and TRBJ1-6; TRBD1 aligns across 9 bases. TRBV23-1 is recorded as an ORF, its role being uncertain. The V gene end was trimmed by 5 bases and the J gene end by 6 bases; junction bases not matched to a gene: 14. This CDR3 is 18 amino acids long. The CDR3 nucleotides are TGCGCCAGCAGTATTTCTTGGGACAGGGTATCGGGTAATTCACCCCTCCACTTT. This codes for CASSISWDRVSGNSPLHF.

The CDR3 DNA reads as TGTGCCAGCAGGACAGTAGACTATGGCTACACCTTC. Amino acid sequence: CASRTVDYGYTF. This chain links TRBV6-1 with TRBJ1-2, with a tentative D call TRBD1 (5 bases). The CDR3 extends over 12 amino acids. V dropped 6 bases and J dropped 3 bases, with 8 bases sitting between them. Germline V gives CDR1 MNHNS, CDR2 SASEGT.

The chain couples TRBV5-1 to TRBJ2-1, with D unresolved. Germline V gene sequence: CDR1 SGHRS, CDR2 YFSETQ. The V gene lost 0 bases and the J gene lost 8 bases, with 9 bases spanning the gap. The CDR3 is 13 amino acids. The CDR3 bases are TGCGCCAGCAGCTTGGGCATAGTGGATGAGCAGTTCTTC. It translates to CASSLGIVDEQFF.

The chain is built from TRBV30 and TRBJ1-1; possible D gene TRBD1, 6 bases. CDR3 size: 13 residues. V was trimmed by 4 bases and J by 1 base, leaving 10 bases between them. From germline, CDR1 is GTSNPN and CDR2 SVGIG (reference sequence). This CDR3 reads CAWTGQTNTEAFF. The CDR3 nucleotides are TGTGCCTGGACCGGACAGACGAACACTGAAGCTTTCTTT.

The chain employs TRBV4-1 and TRBJ2-5; D is uncertain. This CDR3 has 15 residues. V lost 1 base and J lost 12, with 21 bases in between. Germline V gives CDR1 MGHRA, CDR2 YSYEKL. For the CDR3, the DNA is TGCGCCAGCAGCCAAGTGTGGGGTAGTATCGAAAACAAGTACTTC. This sequence encodes CASSQVWGSIENKYF.

This clone was detected only once. This chain connects TRBV2 to TRBJ1-1, with 8 bases matching TRBD1. Germline trimming cut 7 bases from V and 5 bases from J; bases unmatched to any gene: 9. Germline CDR1 is SNHLY and CDR2 is FYNNEI. This CDR3 has 14 amino acids. The CDR3 is CASTELQGATEAFF. CDR3 DNA sequence: TGTGCCAGCACCGAACTGCAGGGGGCGACTGAAGCTTTCTTT. The whole variable domain, remainder taken from reference TRBV2 and TRBJ1-1, is EPEVTQTPSHQVTQMGQEVILRCVPISNHLYFYWYRQILGQKVEFLVSFYNNEISEKSEIFDDQFSVERPDGSNFTLKIRSTKLEDSAMYFCASTELQGATEAFFGQGTRLTVV.

The chain has TRBV19 and TRBJ2-3, with 8 nucleotides matching TRBD1. Germline V lookup: CDR1 LNHDA, CDR2 SQIVND (reference sequence). The CDR3 has 14 amino acids. V lost 10 bases and J lost 6; bases outside the gene matches: 12. The CDR3 is CATGQGSKKDTQYF. In DNA, the CDR3 is TGTGCCACCGGACAGGGAAGTAAAAAGGATACGCAGTATTTT.

J is TRBJ1-2 and V is TRBV2; possible D gene TRBD1, 6 bases. CDR3 length: 14 amino acids. Looked up from germline, CDR1 is SNHLY and CDR2 is FYNNEI. The ends were cut back, 2 bases at V and 10 bases at J, with 17 bases in the middle. CDR3 amino acids: CASSENGQLQLYTF. CDR3 bases: TGTGCCAGCAGTGAAAACGGACAGCTTCAGCTCTACACCTTC.

The V and J genes are TRBV18 and TRBJ1-5; 10 bases fit TRBD1. CDR3 length equals 14 residues. In germline, CDR1 is KGHSH, CDR2 LQKENI. Germline trimming cut 5 bases from V and 5 bases from J; bases unmatched to any gene: 3. The CDR3 loop reads CASSATGGDQPQHF. CDR3 bases: TGTGCCAGCTCAGCGACAGGGGGCGATCAGCCCCAGCATTTT.

V gene TRBV4-2 combines with J gene TRBJ2-1, with D unresolved. Trimming pared 0 bases from V and 10 bases from J, leaving 13 bases between. CDR1 LGHNA and CDR2 YNFKEQ come from the germline V gene. There are 14 residues in the CDR3. CDR3 nucleotides: TGTGCCAGCAGCCAAGATTACCTAACTCGGGAGCAGTTCTTC. The encoded protein is CASSQDYLTREQFF.

The chain employs TRBV11-1 and TRBJ1-6; D uncertain. Germline loops: CDR1 SGHAT, CDR2 FQDESV (reference sequence). The CDR3 consists of 15 residues. V shed 2 bases and J shed 7 bases, with 12 bases lying between them. The CDR3 bases are TGTGCCAGCAGCTTATCGACCACCTTAAATTCACCCCTCCACTTT. It codes for CASSLSTTLNSPLHF.

The genes are TRBV9 and TRBJ2-7; TRBD1 agrees at 8 bases. CDR1 and CDR2 (germline): SGDLS, YYNGEE. J gave up 9 bases and V 3 bases, and 8 bases lay outside the gene matches. This CDR3 has 13 amino acids. DNA of the CDR3: TGTGCCAGCAGCGATGGACAGGGTAGAGTGCAGTACTTC. Residues: CASSDGQGRVQYF.

The genes are TRBV5-4 and TRBJ2-1; either TRBD1 or TRBD2 may fit D (5 bases each). From germline, CDR1 is SGHNT and CDR2 YYREEE (reference sequence). The CDR3 is 13 residues long. The ends were cut back, 3 bases at V and 14 bases at J, with 18 bases in the middle. DNA for the CDR3: TGTGCCAGCAGCTCTGGGGACGTACCCCGCGAGTTCTTC. It is translated as CASSSGDVPREFF. Filled out from reference TRBV5-4 and TRBJ2-1, the complete variable domain reads ETGVTQSPTHLIKTRGQQVTLRCSSQSGHNTVSWYQQALGQGPQFIFQYYREEENGRGNFPPRFSGLQFPNYSSELNVNALELDDSALYLCASSSGDVPREFFGPGTRLTVL.

This clone is termed medium-sized. V is TRBV15 and J is TRBJ2-2, with 10 positions matching TRBD1. Losses at the gene ends were 7 bases for V and 5 bases for J; bases not matched to a gene: 4. Germline V lookup: CDR1 LNHNV, CDR2 YYDKDF (reference sequence). The CDR3 covers 14 residues. The CDR3 spells CATTGTGVTGELFF. The CDR3 DNA reads as TGTGCCACCACCGGGACAGGGGTTACCGGGGAGCTGTTTTTT. The full variable domain, in which reference TRBV15 and TRBJ2-2 provide the parts outside the CDR3, is DAMVIQNPRYQVTQFGKPVTLSCSQTLNHNVMYWYQQKSSQAPKLLFHYYDKDFNNEADTPDNFQSRRPNTSFCFLDIRSPGLGDTAMYLCATTGTGVTGELFFGEGSRLTVL.

This clone was observed a few times. This chain uses TRBV5-8 with TRBJ1-5, with D unresolved. Trimming pared 7 bases from V and 8 bases from J, leaving 10 bases between. The length of the CDR3 is 11 residues. Looked up from germline, CDR1 is SGHTS and CDR2 is YDEGEE. The CDR3 protein is CASVETEPQHF. The CDR3 DNA follows: TGTGCCAGCGTCGAGACCGAGCCCCAGCATTTT. The full variable domain, completed using reference TRBV5-8 and TRBJ1-5, is EAGVTQSPTHLIKTRGQQATLRCSPISGHTSVYWYQQALGLGLQFLLWYDEGEERNRGNFPPRFSGRQFPNYSSELNVNALELEDSALYLCASVETEPQHFGDGTRLSIL.